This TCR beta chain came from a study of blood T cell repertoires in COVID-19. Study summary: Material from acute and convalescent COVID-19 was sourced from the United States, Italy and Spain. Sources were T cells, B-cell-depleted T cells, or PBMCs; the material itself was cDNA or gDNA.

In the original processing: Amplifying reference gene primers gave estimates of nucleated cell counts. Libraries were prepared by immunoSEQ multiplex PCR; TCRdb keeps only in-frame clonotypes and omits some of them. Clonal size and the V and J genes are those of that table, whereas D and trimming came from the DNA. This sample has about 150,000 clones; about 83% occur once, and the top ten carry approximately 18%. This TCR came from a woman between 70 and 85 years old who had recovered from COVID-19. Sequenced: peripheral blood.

CDR3 sequence: CATHPPQQGSNQPQHF. The CDR3 nucleotides are TGTGCCACTCACCCGCCCCAACAGGGTAGCAATCAGCCCCAGCATTTT. This chain connects TRBV19 to TRBJ1-5; weak D call: TRBD1 (6 bases). The germline V and J ends were trimmed by 10 bases and 0 bases, with 19 bases remaining between them. The CDR3 is 16 residues long. Germline V lookup: CDR1 LNHDA, CDR2 SQIVND (reference sequence).